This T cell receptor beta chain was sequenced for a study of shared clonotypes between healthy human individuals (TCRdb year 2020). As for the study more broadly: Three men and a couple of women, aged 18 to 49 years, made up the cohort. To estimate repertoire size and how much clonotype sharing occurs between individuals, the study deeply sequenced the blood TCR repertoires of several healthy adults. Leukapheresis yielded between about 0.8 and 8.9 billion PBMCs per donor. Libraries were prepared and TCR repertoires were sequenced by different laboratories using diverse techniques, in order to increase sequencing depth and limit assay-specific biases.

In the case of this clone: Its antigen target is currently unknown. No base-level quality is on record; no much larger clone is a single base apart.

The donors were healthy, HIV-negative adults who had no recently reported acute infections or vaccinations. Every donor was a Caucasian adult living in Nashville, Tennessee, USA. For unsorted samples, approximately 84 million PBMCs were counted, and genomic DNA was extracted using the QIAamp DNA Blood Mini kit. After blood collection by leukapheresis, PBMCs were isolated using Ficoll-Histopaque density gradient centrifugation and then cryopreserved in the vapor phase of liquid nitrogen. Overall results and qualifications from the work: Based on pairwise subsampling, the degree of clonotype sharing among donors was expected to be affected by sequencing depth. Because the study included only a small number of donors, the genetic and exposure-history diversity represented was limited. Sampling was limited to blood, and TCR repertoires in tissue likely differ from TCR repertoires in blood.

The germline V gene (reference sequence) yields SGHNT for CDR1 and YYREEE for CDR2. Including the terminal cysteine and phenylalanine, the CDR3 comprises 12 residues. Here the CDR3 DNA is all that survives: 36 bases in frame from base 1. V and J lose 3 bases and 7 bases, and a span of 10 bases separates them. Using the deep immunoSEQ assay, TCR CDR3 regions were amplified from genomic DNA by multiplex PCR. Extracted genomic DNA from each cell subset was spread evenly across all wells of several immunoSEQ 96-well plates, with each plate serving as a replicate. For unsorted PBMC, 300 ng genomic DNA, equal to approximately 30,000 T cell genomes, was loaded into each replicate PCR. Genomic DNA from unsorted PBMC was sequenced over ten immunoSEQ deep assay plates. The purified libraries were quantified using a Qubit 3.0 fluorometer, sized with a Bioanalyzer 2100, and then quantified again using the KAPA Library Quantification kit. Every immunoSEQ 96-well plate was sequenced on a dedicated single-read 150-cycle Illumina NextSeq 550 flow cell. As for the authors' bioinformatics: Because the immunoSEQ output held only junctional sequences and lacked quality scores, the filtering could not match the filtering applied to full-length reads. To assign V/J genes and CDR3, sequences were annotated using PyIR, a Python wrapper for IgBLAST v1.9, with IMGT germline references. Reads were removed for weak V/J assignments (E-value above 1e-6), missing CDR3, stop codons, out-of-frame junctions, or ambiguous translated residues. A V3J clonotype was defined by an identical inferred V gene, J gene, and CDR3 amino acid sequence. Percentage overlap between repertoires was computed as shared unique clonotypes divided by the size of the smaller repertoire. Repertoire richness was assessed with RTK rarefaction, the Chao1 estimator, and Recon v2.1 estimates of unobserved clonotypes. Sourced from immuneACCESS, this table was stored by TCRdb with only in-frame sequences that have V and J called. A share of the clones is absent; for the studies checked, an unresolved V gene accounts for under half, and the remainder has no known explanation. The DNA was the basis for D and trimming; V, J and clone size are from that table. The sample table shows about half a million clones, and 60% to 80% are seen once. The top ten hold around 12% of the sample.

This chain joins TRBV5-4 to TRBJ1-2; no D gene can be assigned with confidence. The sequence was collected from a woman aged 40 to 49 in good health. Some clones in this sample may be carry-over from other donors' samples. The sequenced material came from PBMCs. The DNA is TGTGCCAGCAGCTCCCTAGCGGGTGGCTACACCTTC. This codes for CASSSLAGGYTF.